The clone carrying this TCR beta chain was seen a handful of times. As yet, its antigen is unknown. Through a sample-barcoded 5' primer and a J-beta primer mix, a second PCR was run for 7 to 11 cycles. TCRdb processed the 5' RACE reads anew with MiXCR; each CDR3 protein has one entry. The data contain some 730,000 distinct CDR3 sequences, over 20% of them singletons. The data were taken from a study of blood T cells in healthy people across ages. Findings and caveats of the study: Estimates drawn from one million T cells were deemed to understate diversity.

CDR3 length equals 16 residues. CDR1 and CDR2 from the germline V gene are SGHRS and YFSETQ. V dropped 4 bases and J dropped 4 bases, with 18 bases sitting between them. The V call is TRBV5-1, the J call TRBJ1-3; D not resolved. This receptor was obtained from a man between 65 and 85 years old in good health. Sequencing was performed on blood. In DNA, the CDR3 is TGCGCCAGCAGCACCGGACCCCAACACCCGGGAAACACCATATATTTT. Its protein product is CASSTGPQHPGNTIYF.